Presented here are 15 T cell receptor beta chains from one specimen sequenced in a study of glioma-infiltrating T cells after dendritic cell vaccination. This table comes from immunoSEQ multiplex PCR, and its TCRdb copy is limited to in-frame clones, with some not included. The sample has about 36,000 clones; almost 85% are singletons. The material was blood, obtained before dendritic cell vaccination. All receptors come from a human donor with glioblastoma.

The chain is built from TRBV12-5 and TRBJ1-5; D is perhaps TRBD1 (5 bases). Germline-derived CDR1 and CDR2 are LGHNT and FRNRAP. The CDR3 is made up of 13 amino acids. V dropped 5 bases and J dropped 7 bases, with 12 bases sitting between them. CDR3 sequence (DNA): TGTGCTAGTGGTCTGGAGGAGGGGCAGCCCCAGCATTTT. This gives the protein CASGLEEGQPQHF. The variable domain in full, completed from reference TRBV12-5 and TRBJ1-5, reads DARVTQTPRHKVTEMGQEVTMRCQPILGHNTVFWYRQTMMQGLELLAYFRNRAPLDDSGMPKDRFSAEMPDATLATLKIQPSEPRDSAVYFCASGLEEGQPQHFGDGTRLSIL.

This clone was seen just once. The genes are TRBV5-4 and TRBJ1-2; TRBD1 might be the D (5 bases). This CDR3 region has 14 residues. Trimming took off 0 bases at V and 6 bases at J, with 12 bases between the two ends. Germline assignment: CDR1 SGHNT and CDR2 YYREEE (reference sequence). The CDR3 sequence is CASSLAGGGNGYTF. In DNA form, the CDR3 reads TGTGCCAGCAGCTTGGCTGGGGGGGGGAATGGCTACACCTTC.

CDR3 protein: CASNPFPQGNQPQHF. Written as DNA, the CDR3 is TGTGCCAGCAACCCCTTCCCACAGGGCAATCAGCCCCAGCATTTT. The chain couples TRBV28 to TRBJ1-5; D possibly corresponds to TRBD1 (5 bases). CDR1 MDHEN and CDR2 SYDVKM come from the germline V gene. This CDR3 is 15 amino acids long. V shed 7 bases and J shed 2 bases, with 15 bases lying between them.

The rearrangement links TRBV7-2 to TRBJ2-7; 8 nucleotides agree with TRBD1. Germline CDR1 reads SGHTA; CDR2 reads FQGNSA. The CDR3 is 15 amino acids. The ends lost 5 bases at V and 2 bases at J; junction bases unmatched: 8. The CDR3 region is CASSNRDRSPYEQYF. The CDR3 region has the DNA TGTGCCAGCAGCAACCGGGACAGGAGTCCCTACGAGCAGTACTTC.

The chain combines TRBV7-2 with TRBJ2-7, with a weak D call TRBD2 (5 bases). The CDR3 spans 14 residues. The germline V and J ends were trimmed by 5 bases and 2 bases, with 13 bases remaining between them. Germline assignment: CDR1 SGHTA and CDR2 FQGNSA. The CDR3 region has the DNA TGTGCCAGCAGCCCGGACTTCCGGCCCTACGAGCAGTACTTC. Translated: CASSPDFRPYEQYF.

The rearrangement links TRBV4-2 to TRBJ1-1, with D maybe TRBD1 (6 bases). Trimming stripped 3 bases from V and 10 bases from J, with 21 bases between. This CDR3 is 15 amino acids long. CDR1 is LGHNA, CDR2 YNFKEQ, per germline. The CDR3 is CASSQTGGGVGGAFF. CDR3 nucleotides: TGTGCCAGCAGCCAGACAGGCGGGGGGGTCGGTGGAGCTTTCTTT.

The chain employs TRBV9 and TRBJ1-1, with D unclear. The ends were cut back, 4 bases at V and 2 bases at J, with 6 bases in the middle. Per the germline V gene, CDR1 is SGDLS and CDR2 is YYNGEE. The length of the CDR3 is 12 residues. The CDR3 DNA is TGTGCCAGCAGCCCCCTTAACACTGAAGCTTTCTTT. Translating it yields CASSPLNTEAFF.

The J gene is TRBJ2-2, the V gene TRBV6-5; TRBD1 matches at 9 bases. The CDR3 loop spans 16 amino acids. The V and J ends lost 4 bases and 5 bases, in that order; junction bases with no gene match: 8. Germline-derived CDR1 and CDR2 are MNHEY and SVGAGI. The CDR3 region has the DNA TGTGCCAGCAGTTCGCGACAGGGGGGAGGTACCGGGGAGCTGTTTTTT. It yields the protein CASSSRQGGGTGELFF.

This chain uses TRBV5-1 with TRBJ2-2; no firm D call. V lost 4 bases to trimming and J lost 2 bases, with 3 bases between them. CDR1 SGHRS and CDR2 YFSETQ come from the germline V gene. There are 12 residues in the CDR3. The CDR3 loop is CASSLNTGELFF. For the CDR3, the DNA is TGCGCCAGCAGCCTTAACACCGGGGAGCTGTTTTTT.

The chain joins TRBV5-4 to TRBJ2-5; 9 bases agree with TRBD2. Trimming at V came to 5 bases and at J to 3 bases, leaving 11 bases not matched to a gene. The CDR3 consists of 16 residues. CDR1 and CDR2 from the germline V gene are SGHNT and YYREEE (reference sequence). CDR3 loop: CASRGGGAGAEETQYF. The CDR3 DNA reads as TGTGCCAGCAGGGGCGGGGGGGCAGGCGCCGAAGAGACCCAGTACTTC.

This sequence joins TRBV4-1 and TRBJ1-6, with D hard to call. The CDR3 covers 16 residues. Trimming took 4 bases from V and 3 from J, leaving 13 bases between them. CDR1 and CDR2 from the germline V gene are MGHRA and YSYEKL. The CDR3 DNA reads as TGCGCCAGCAGCCCCCAACAAAATCTCTATAATTCACCCCTCCACTTT. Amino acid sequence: CASSPQQNLYNSPLHF.

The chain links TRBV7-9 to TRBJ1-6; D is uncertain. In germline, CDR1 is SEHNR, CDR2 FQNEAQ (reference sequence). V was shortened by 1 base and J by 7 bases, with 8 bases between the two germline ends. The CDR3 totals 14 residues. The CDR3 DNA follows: TGTGCCAGCAGCTTAGGAGCAGGAAATTCACCCCTCCACTTT. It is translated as CASSLGAGNSPLHF.

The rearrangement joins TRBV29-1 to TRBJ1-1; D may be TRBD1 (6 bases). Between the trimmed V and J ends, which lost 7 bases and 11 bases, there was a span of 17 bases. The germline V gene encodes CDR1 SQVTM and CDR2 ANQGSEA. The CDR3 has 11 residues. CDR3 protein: CSALWGQGAFF. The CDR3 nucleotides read TGCAGCGCCCTATGGGGGCAGGGGGCTTTCTTT.

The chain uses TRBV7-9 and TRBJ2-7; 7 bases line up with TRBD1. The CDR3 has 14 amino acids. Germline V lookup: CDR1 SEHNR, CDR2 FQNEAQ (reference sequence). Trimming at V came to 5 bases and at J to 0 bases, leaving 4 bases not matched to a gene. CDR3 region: CASSQAGGSYEQYF. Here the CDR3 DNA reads TGTGCCAGCAGCCAAGCAGGGGGCTCCTACGAGCAGTACTTC.

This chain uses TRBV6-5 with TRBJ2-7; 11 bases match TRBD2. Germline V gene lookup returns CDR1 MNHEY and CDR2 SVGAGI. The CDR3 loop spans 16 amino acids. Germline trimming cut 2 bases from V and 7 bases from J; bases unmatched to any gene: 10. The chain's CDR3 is CASSYGASGGPKEQYF. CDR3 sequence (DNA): TGTGCCAGCAGTTACGGGGCTAGCGGGGGGCCCAAGGAGCAGTACTTC.